This TCR beta chain was captured by sequencing in a study of blood T cell repertoires in COVID-19. Overall study context: Spain, Italy and the United States supplied samples that represented acute and convalescent COVID-19. T cells, B-cell-depleted T cells, or PBMCs provided the cDNA or gDNA that served as material.

Per the study methods: Cell counts per sample came from amplifying reference gene primers. Here immunoSEQ multiplex PCR was the method, and the copy in TCRdb shows in-frame clones only, minus some. V and J calls and clone size are given by that table; D and trimming were obtained from the DNA. There are about 400,000 clones in the sample; 86% occur only once, and over 1.1% lies in the top ten. Trimming left V 8 bases short and J 3 bases short, with 14 bases between. CDR1 and CDR2 (germline): MNHEY, SVGAGI. The CDR3 sequence is 13 residues long. The V gene is TRBV6-5, the J gene TRBJ2-7; D gene unclear. The receptor's source is a woman aged 30 to 39 with active or convalescent COVID-19. The specimen sequenced was peripheral blood. As DNA, the CDR3 is TGTGCCAGCCAAGGTCAGACTGGCTACGAGCAGTACTTC. Residues: CASQGQTGYEQYF.